Below, 10 T cell receptor beta chains from the same sample are listed, as sequenced in a study of beta chain features in type 1 diabetes. Expressed TCRB transcripts were sequenced because the entire RNA isolate underwent reverse transcription. Some clones are missing from TCRdb's copy, which holds only in-frame ones; the method was immunoSEQ multiplex PCR. The sample includes 95,000 to 150,000 clones, about a sixth of them seen just once. The antigens these receptors bind are not known. Findings and caveats of the study: All four CD4+ subsets from Type 1 diabetes patients carried moderately but significantly shorter TCRB CDR3s.

Sequencing was done on a sample of central memory CD4+ T cells from blood. The receptors stem from a man aged 30 to 39 with type 1 diabetes.

The J gene is TRBJ1-2, the V gene TRBV28; no reliable D call. This CDR3 has 16 amino acids. CDR1 MDHEN and CDR2 SYDVKM come from the germline V gene. Trimming pared 3 bases from V and 1 base from J, leaving 15 bases between. CDR3: CASSFGQEQLNYGYTF. The DNA for the CDR3 is TGTGCCAGCAGTTTCGGGCAGGAGCAACTTAACTATGGCTACACCTTC.

This chain links TRBV27 with TRBJ2-3, with D hard to call. CDR1 is MNHEY and CDR2 is SMNVEV in the germline V gene (reference sequence). The CDR3 has 15 amino acids. V was pared by 2 bases and J by 2 bases, with 11 bases between. DNA for the CDR3: TGTGCCAGCAGTTTAAAGGGAAAGTTCACAGATACGCAGTATTTT. The encoded protein is CASSLKGKFTDTQYF.

The V and J genes are TRBV5-1 and TRBJ2-7; weak D call: TRBD2 (5 bases). V lost 5 bases, J lost 2 bases, and 17 bases lay in between. Germline V lookup: CDR1 SGHRS, CDR2 YFSETQ. The CDR3 has 15 residues. Here the CDR3 reads CASRALLGSPYEQYF. The DNA of the CDR3 is TGCGCCAGCAGGGCCCTCCTAGGGAGCCCCTACGAGCAGTACTTC.

The CDR3 bases are TGTGCCAGTTCGGGACAGGGGTACTACAATGAGCAGTTCTTC. Translated, it gives CASSGQGYYNEQFF. The gene calls are TRBV27 and TRBJ2-1; TRBD1 matches at 10 bases. This CDR3 comprises 14 residues. V was clipped by 9 bases and J by 3 bases; unmatched bases: 5. Germline CDR1 MNHEY, CDR2 SMNVEV (reference sequence).

This clone was observed many times. The J gene is TRBJ1-5, the V gene TRBV9, with D perhaps matching TRBD1 (5 bases). Looked up from germline, CDR1 is SGDLS and CDR2 is YYNGEE. The CDR3 length is 14 residues. With 3 bases removed from V and 3 bases from J, the gap between germline ends came to 10 bases. CDR3 in amino acids: CASSADSVNQPQHF. Here the CDR3 DNA reads TGTGCCAGCAGCGCAGACAGCGTCAATCAGCCCCAGCATTTT.

This clone was counted a few times. The chain carries TRBV18 and TRBJ1-1; possible D gene TRBD1, 6 bases. This CDR3 is built from 14 residues. The V end lost 2 bases, the J end lost 0 bases, and 7 bases lay between the germline ends. The germline gives CDR1 KGHSH, CDR2 LQKENI. As DNA, the CDR3 is TGTGCCAGCTCACCAACAGGGTTGAACACTGAAGCTTTCTTT. It codes for CASSPTGLNTEAFF. The variable domain in full, completed from reference TRBV18 and TRBJ1-1, reads NAGVMQNPRHLVRRRGQEARLRCSPMKGHSHVYWYRQLPEEGLKFMVYLQKENIIDESGMPKERFSAEFPKEGPSILRIQQVVRGDSAAYFCASSPTGLNTEAFFGQGTRLTVV.

This clone has only a few counts. This chain links TRBV5-1 with TRBJ1-1; 7 positions agree with TRBD1. CDR1 SGHRS and CDR2 YFSETQ come from the germline V gene. The CDR3 loop spans 14 amino acids. Unmatched junction bases numbered 2, after V lost 2 bases and J lost 1 base. The CDR3 region is CASSLQGWNTEAFF. DNA of the CDR3: TGCGCCAGCAGCTTACAGGGGTGGAACACTGAAGCTTTCTTT. The complete variable domain, with remaining parts taken from reference TRBV5-1 and TRBJ1-1, reads KAGVTQTPRYLIKTRGQQVTLSCSPISGHRSVSWYQQTPGQGLQFLFEYFSETQRNKGNFPGRFSGRQFSNSRSEMNVSTLELGDSALYLCASSLQGWNTEAFFGQGTRLTVV.

This clone was counted between two and nine times. The genes are TRBV7-2 and TRBJ2-3, with D tentatively TRBD2 (5 bases). Trimming took off 10 bases at V and 6 bases at J, with 17 bases between the two ends. CDR1 and CDR2 (germline): SGHTA, FQGNSA. This CDR3 has 13 amino acids. Written as DNA, the CDR3 is TGTGCCACGGGAACGAACCCCGGGGATACGCAGTATTTT. It is translated as CATGTNPGDTQYF.

This clone was seen a few times. CDR3 in amino acids: CASSLEARGGNTEAFF. In DNA form, the CDR3 reads TGTGCCAGCAGCTTGGAGGCACGAGGAGGGAACACTGAAGCTTTCTTT. The gene calls are TRBV5-4 and TRBJ1-1; D call uncertain. V dropped 0 bases and J dropped 1 base, with 13 bases sitting between them. CDR1 SGHNT and CDR2 YYREEE come from the germline V gene (reference sequence). This CDR3 is 16 amino acids long.

The gene calls are TRBV5-1 and TRBJ2-3; the D is unclear. Per the germline V gene, CDR1 is SGHRS and CDR2 is YFSETQ. V lost 7 bases, J lost 4 bases, and 19 bases lay in between. CDR3 size: 15 residues. This CDR3 is CASAKTRTGADTQYF. The CDR3, as DNA: TGCGCCAGCGCGAAGACCCGCACGGGCGCAGATACGCAGTATTTT.